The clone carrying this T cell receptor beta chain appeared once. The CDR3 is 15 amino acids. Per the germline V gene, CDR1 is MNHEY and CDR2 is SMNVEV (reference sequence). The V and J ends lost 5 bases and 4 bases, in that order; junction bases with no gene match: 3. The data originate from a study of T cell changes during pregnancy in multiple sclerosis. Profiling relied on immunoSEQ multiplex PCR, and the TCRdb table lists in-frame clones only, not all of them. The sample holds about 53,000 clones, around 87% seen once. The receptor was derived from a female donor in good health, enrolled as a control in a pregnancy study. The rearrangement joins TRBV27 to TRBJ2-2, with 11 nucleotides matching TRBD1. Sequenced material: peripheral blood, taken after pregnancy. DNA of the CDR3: TGTGCCAGCAGTCGGGACAGGGGGGTCACCGGGGAGCTGTTTTTT. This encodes CASSRDRGVTGELFF.